Shown below are 9 T cell receptor beta chains from a single sample sequenced in a study of CD8+ T cells in alopecia areata. The treatment here: oral pan-JAK inhibitor, 5-10 mg twice daily. Extracted RNA was reverse transcribed, and the resulting cDNA served as sequencing template. Profiling relied on immunoSEQ multiplex PCR, and the TCRdb table lists in-frame clones only, not all of them. The top ten clones hold roughly 0.85% of a sample with 170,000 or so clones, about two thirds of them seen once. This specimen consisted of CD4+ T cells sorted from blood, obtained at week 4, from a patient treated with tofacitinib. Receptors were obtained from a human donor with alopecia areata.

A few counts support this clone. The chain links TRBV4-2 to TRBJ1-2; possibly TRBD1 for D (5 bases). V lost 3 bases and J lost 4, with 18 bases in between. The germline V gene has CDR1 LGHNA and CDR2 YNFKEQ. CDR3 size: 16 residues. For the CDR3, the DNA is TGTGCCAGCAGCCAGGGGGAGTCATGGCAGGTCTATGGCTACACCTTC. Translated, it gives CASSQGESWQVYGYTF.

This clone was seen a handful of times. V gene TRBV29-1 combines with J gene TRBJ2-1; D is unclear. CDR1 and CDR2 (germline): SQVTM, ANQGSEA. The V gene lost 6 bases and the J gene lost 6 bases, with 12 bases spanning the gap. CDR3 length equals 12 residues. Here the CDR3 reads CSVLFPTNEQFF. DNA of the CDR3: TGCAGCGTCCTTTTCCCCACCAATGAGCAGTTCTTC.

The chain uses TRBV15 and TRBJ1-6; 9 bases are a match to TRBD1. CDR1 and CDR2 from the germline V gene are LNHNV and YYDKDF (reference sequence). The CDR3 sequence is 18 residues long. V trimming: 5 bases; J trimming: 0 bases; junction bases outside the gene matches: 8. CDR3 in amino acids: CATSPGTGKGSYNSPLHF. The DNA for the CDR3 is TGTGCCACCAGCCCCGGGACAGGGAAAGGCTCCTATAATTCACCCCTCCACTTT.

On this clone itself: Other nucleotide sequences from this sample produce the same CDR3. CDR3 sequence: CAWSVGTVNTEAFF. CDR3 nucleotide sequence: TGTGCCTGGAGTGTAGGGACAGTGAACACTGAAGCTTTCTTT. The chain couples TRBV30 to TRBJ1-1, with TRBD1 matching 7 bases. From germline, CDR1 is GTSNPN and CDR2 SVGIG (reference sequence). The CDR3 length is 14 residues. The ends lost 0 bases at V and 0 bases at J; junction bases unmatched: 1.

In this sample, this clone turned up a few times. The chain uses TRBV29-1 and TRBJ2-7, with 8 bases identical to TRBD1. Germline V gives CDR1 SQVTM, CDR2 ANQGSEA. The CDR3 has 15 residues. J gave up 2 bases and V 0 bases, and 6 bases lay outside the gene matches. Here the CDR3 reads CSVEDWGQETYEQYF. CDR3 nucleotide sequence: TGCAGCGTTGAAGATTGGGGACAGGAAACCTACGAGCAGTACTTC.

The rearrangement joins TRBV4-1 to TRBJ1-2, with 9 bases matching TRBD1. The CDR3 is 17 residues long. V shed 0 bases, J shed 6 bases, and the junction held 11 bases outside the gene matches. The germline gives CDR1 MGHRA, CDR2 YSYEKL. CDR3 protein: CASSQEPQGAWADGYTF. DNA of the CDR3: TGCGCCAGCAGCCAAGAGCCACAGGGGGCGTGGGCGGATGGCTACACCTTC.

The sample holds one count of this clone. The rearrangement links TRBV13 to TRBJ2-6; D is undetermined. V was shortened by 2 bases and J by 4 bases, with 6 bases between the two germline ends. Germline assignment: CDR1 PRHDT and CDR2 FYEKMQ (reference sequence). There are 14 residues in the CDR3. The CDR3 coding sequence is TGTGCCAGCAGCTTAAGGCGGGGGGCCAACGTCCTGACTTTC. This sequence encodes CASSLRRGANVLTF.

The chain employs TRBV25-1 and TRBJ2-7, with D maybe TRBD2 (6 bases). This CDR3 has 15 residues. CDR1 is MGHDK, CDR2 SYGVNS, per germline. Trimming took off 2 bases at V and 7 bases at J, with 18 bases between the two ends. The CDR3 is CASSETDLWGREQYF. The CDR3 region has the DNA TGTGCCAGCAGTGAAACCGACCTCTGGGGGAGGGAGCAGTACTTC.

This clone has more than one count but fewer than ten. J is TRBJ2-5 and V is TRBV30, with D uncertain. The CDR3 covers 11 residues. Trimming left V 2 bases short and J 5 bases short, with 6 bases between. Per the germline V gene, CDR1 is GTSNPN and CDR2 is SVGIG (reference sequence). In nucleotides, the CDR3 is TGTGCCTGGAGTATCTCGGAGACCCAGTACTTC. It yields the protein CAWSISETQYF.